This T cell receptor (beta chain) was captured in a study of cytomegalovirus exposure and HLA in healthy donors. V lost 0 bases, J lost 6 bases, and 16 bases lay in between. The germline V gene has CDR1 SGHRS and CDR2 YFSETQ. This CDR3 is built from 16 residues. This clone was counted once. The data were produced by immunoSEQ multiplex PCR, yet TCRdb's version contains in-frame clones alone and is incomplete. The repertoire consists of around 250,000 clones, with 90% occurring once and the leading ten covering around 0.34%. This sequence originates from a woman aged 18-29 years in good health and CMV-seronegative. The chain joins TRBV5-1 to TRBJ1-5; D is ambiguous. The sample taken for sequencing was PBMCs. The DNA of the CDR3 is TGCGCCAGCAGCTTGGCCGGGCTTGATAGCGGTCAGCCCCAGCATTTT. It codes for CASSLAGLDSGQPQHF.